This passage covers 27 T cell receptor beta chains from one sample sequenced in a study of T cell responses to AZD1222 COVID-19 vaccine. Sequenced by immunoSEQ multiplex PCR; TCRdb stores in-frame clones only, minus some. The sample shows some 150,000 clones, around 91% of them seen only once. The starting material was peripheral blood, obtained on day 0 of AZD1222 vaccination. The receptor set was obtained from an adult in good health.

The chain couples TRBV2 to TRBJ1-1; D is uncertain. Trimming stripped 4 bases from V and 1 base from J, with 7 bases between. The CDR3 consists of 13 residues. Germline loops: CDR1 SNHLY, CDR2 FYNNEI. The CDR3 sequence: CASSGYQNTEAFF. The CDR3, as DNA: TGTGCCAGCAGTGGCTACCAGAACACTGAAGCTTTCTTT.

This clone came up once. The gene calls are TRBV9 and TRBJ2-2; no firm D call. This CDR3 has 16 amino acids. In germline, CDR1 is SGDLS, CDR2 YYNGEE. V was trimmed by 1 base and J by 7 bases, leaving 17 bases between them. The CDR3 here is CASSVKGRTTGGELFF. For the CDR3, the DNA is TGTGCCAGCAGCGTAAAAGGCAGGACGACGGGCGGGGAGCTGTTTTTT.

This chain connects TRBV27 to TRBJ1-2; unclear D gene. The CDR3 totals 14 residues. The V gene's germline CDR1 is MNHEY and CDR2 SMNVEV (reference sequence). The ends were cut back, 5 bases at V and 0 bases at J, with 10 bases in the middle. CDR3 in DNA: TGTGCCAGCAGTATGAGCGGGCCTAACTATGGCTACACCTTC. It is translated as CASSMSGPNYGYTF.

The chain links TRBV7-8 to TRBJ2-7, with TRBD2 as a possible D gene (5 bases). The CDR3 has 13 residues. The V gene's germline CDR1 is SGHVS and CDR2 FQNEAQ. V lost 1 base to trimming and J lost 2 bases, with 6 bases between them. The DNA of the CDR3 is TGTGCCAGCAGCTTAGACGGGACCTACGAGCAGTACTTC. Protein product: CASSLDGTYEQYF.

V gene TRBV19 combines with J gene TRBJ1-5; 8 bases line up with TRBD1. Per the germline V gene, CDR1 is LNHDA and CDR2 is SQIVND (reference sequence). Losses at the gene ends were 2 bases for V and 7 bases for J; bases not matched to a gene: 13. CDR3 size: 17 residues. Written as DNA, the CDR3 is TGTGCCAGTAGTATACCCCCCGGGACAGGTGCAAACCAGCCCCAGCATTTT. Protein sequence: CASSIPPGTGANQPQHF. Drawing the rest from reference TRBV19 and TRBJ1-5, the complete variable domain is DGGITQSPKYLFRKEGQNVTLSCEQNLNHDAMYWYRQDPGQGLRLIYYSQIVNDFQKGDIAEGYSVSREKKESFPLTVTSAQKNPTAFYLCASSIPPGTGANQPQHFGDGTRLSIL.

This sequence joins TRBV9 and TRBJ2-1; no firm D call. Germline CDR1 SGDLS, CDR2 YYNGEE. With 4 bases removed from V and 8 bases from J, the gap between germline ends came to 13 bases. This CDR3 region has 13 residues. The CDR3 coding sequence is TGTGCCAGCAGCCCATCAGGAAGGGATGAGCAGTTCTTC. The encoded protein is CASSPSGRDEQFF.

The chain has TRBV7-2 and TRBJ2-3; D may be TRBD2 (6 bases). This CDR3 is built from 17 residues. Germline lookup yields CDR1 SGHTA and CDR2 FQGNSA. The V gene lost 1 base and the J gene lost 6 bases, with 20 bases spanning the gap. The CDR3 sequence is CASSLVADPSGGDTQYF. DNA of the CDR3: TGTGCCAGCAGCTTAGTGGCGGACCCTAGTGGGGGGGATACGCAGTATTTT.

The V call is TRBV30, the J call TRBJ1-5; D ambiguous. From germline, CDR1 is GTSNPN and CDR2 SVGIG (reference sequence). The CDR3 contains 13 residues. The V end lost 2 bases, the J end lost 3 bases, and 8 bases lay between the germline ends. Here the CDR3 DNA reads TGTGCCTGGAGTTGGGGAGACAATCAGCCCCAGCATTTT. It specifies CAWSWGDNQPQHF.

J is TRBJ1-5 and V is TRBV10-3; D remains ambiguous. The CDR3 covers 16 residues. With 3 bases removed from V and 3 bases from J, the gap between germline ends came to 15 bases. Germline CDR1 is ENHRY and CDR2 is SYGVKD. CDR3 in amino acids: CAISEIQPGNNQPQHF. CDR3 sequence (DNA): TGTGCCATCAGTGAAATACAGCCCGGAAACAATCAGCCCCAGCATTTT.

Comments on this clone: This sample also contains other DNA sequences that code for the same CDR3. The chain uses TRBV5-1 and TRBJ2-1; 7 bases fit TRBD2. Germline V CDR1 and CDR2: SGHRS, YFSETQ. The junction had 0 bases not matched to a gene; V was cut back by 0 bases and J by 0 bases. The CDR3 spans 15 residues. The CDR3 DNA reads as TGCGCCAGCAGCTTGGGCGGGAGCTCCTACAATGAGCAGTTCTTC. It translates to CASSLGGSSYNEQFF.

V is TRBV28 and J is TRBJ2-7; TRBD1 might be the D (5 bases). Trimming removed 7 bases at V and 2 bases at J, with 15 bases between. This CDR3 is 14 amino acids long. Germline V gene data show CDR1 as MDHEN and CDR2 as SYDVKM. The CDR3 DNA reads as TGTGCCAGCATCCCGGGCACAGGAGCCTACGAGCAGTACTTC. Translation gives CASIPGTGAYEQYF.

The chain combines TRBV6-2 or TRBV6-3 with TRBJ2-5; 11 nucleotides align to TRBD2. Germline trimming cut 6 bases from V and 4 bases from J; bases unmatched to any gene: 7. The CDR3 length is 15 residues. The germline CDR1 and CDR2 sequences are MNHEY and SVGEGT. Here the CDR3 reads CASSLAGGVRETQYF. In DNA form, the CDR3 reads TGTGCCAGCAGCTTAGCGGGAGGGGTGCGAGAGACCCAGTACTTC.

V gene TRBV13 combines with J gene TRBJ2-1; 11 nucleotides agree with TRBD2. V shed 5 bases and J 7 bases; nucleotides not matched to a gene: 10. Per germline, CDR1 PRHDT and CDR2 FYEKMQ (reference sequence). There are 16 residues in the CDR3. Here the CDR3 DNA reads TGTGCCAGCAGCCAGAAAGGACTAGCGGGCTTGAATGAGCAGTTCTTC. Residues: CASSQKGLAGLNEQFF.

This chain links TRBV7-9 with TRBJ2-2; no clear D gene. Germline loops: CDR1 SEHNR, CDR2 FQNEAQ (reference sequence). The V end lost 1 base, the J end lost 1 base, and 4 bases lay between the germline ends. The CDR3 has 14 amino acids. The CDR3 DNA follows: TGTGCCAGCAGCTTAGAACAGAACACCGGGGAGCTGTTTTTT. This codes for CASSLEQNTGELFF. Together with reference TRBV7-9 and TRBJ2-2, the CDR3 gives the full variable domain: DTGVSQNPRHKITKRGQNVTFRCDPISEHNRLYWYRQTLGQGPEFLTYFQNEAQLEKSRLLSDRFSAERPKGSFSTLEIQRTEQGDSAMYLCASSLEQNTGELFFGEGSRLTVL.

The gene calls are TRBV4-3 and TRBJ2-1; TRBD2 aligns across 10 bases. This CDR3 spans 17 amino acids. The J segment lost 0 bases and the V segment lost 1 base, leaving 3 bases of the junction unmatched. Per the germline V gene, CDR1 is LGHNA and CDR2 is YSLEER. The CDR3 region is CASSQGASGSSYNEQFF. CDR3 in DNA: TGCGCCAGCAGCCAAGGGGCTAGCGGGAGCTCCTACAATGAGCAGTTCTTC.

V is TRBV19 and J is TRBJ2-1, with D perhaps TRBD1 (6 bases). CDR3 length: 16 amino acids. Germline CDR1 LNHDA, CDR2 SQIVND (reference sequence). The ends were cut back, 5 bases at V and 5 bases at J, with 19 bases in the middle. The CDR3, as DNA: TGTGCCAGTAGTGATTTCGTCGGGACAACCAACAATGAGCAGTTCTTC. Protein product: CASSDFVGTTNNEQFF.

The V call is TRBV7-2, the J call TRBJ2-3; 11 bases are a match to TRBD2. This CDR3 comprises 16 residues. With 1 base clipped from V and 6 bases from J, the junction kept 6 bases outside the gene matches. The germline CDR1 and CDR2 sequences are SGHTA and FQGNSA. CDR3 loop: CASSLELAGVQDTQYF. Written as DNA, the CDR3 is TGTGCCAGCAGCTTAGAACTAGCGGGAGTTCAGGATACGCAGTATTTT. Together with reference TRBV7-2 and TRBJ2-3, the CDR3 gives the full variable domain: GAGVSQSPSNKVTEKGKDVELRCDPISGHTALYWYRQSLGQGLEFLIYFQGNSAPDKSGLPSDRFSAERTGGSVSTLTIQRTQQEDSAVYLCASSLELAGVQDTQYFGPGTRLTVL.

This chain joins TRBV21-1 and TRBJ1-5; the table assigns TRBD1, which was not confirmed against the DNA. TRBV21-1 corresponds to a pseudogene. This CDR3 is built from 14 residues. DNA for the CDR3: TGTGCCAGCAGCAATTACAGCCTCAATCAGCCCCAGCATTTT. It translates to CASSNYSLNQPQHF.

This clone was observed a handful of times. The CDR3 nucleotides are TGTGCCAGCAGCTGGGGACAGGGGGCTTCGGACGAGCAGTACTTC. Its protein is CASSWGQGASDEQYF. The chain employs TRBV7-9 and TRBJ2-7; 12 bases agree with TRBD1. The V gene's germline CDR1 is SEHNR and CDR2 FQNEAQ (reference sequence). V lost 4 bases, J lost 5 bases, and 6 bases stayed unmatched. This CDR3 spans 15 amino acids.

The J gene is TRBJ1-2, the V gene TRBV30; a weak D match, TRBD1 (5 bases). This CDR3 region has 16 residues. Germline CDR1 GTSNPN, CDR2 SVGIG (reference sequence). Trimming cost V 2 bases and J 8 bases, with 24 bases left between them. CDR3 sequence reads: CAWSHTGTEGLWGYTF. In nucleotides, the CDR3 is TGTGCCTGGAGTCATACCGGGACCGAGGGACTCTGGGGCTACACCTTC.

This chain connects TRBV30 to TRBJ2-6, with no clear D. Germline CDR1 is GTSNPN and CDR2 is SVGIG (reference sequence). Trimming pared 2 bases from V and 4 bases from J, leaving 18 bases between. This CDR3 region has 17 residues. The CDR3 reads CAWSSRRTFRGANVLTF. The CDR3 nucleotides are TGTGCCTGGAGTAGTCGGCGGACGTTTCGGGGGGCCAACGTCCTGACTTTC.

The chain recombines TRBV12-3 or TRBV12-4 with TRBJ2-3; no definite D call. V was pared by 3 bases and J by 6 bases, with 7 bases between. CDR3 length: 12 residues. The CDR3, as DNA: TGTGCCAGCAGTTTTCTTCCGGATACGCAGTATTTT. This sequence encodes CASSFLPDTQYF.

The chain carries TRBV19 and TRBJ2-7, with 10 bases that match TRBD2. The CDR3 totals 16 residues. V trimming: 4 bases; J trimming: 3 bases; junction bases outside the gene matches: 9. Germline loops: CDR1 LNHDA, CDR2 SQIVND (reference sequence). The CDR3 protein is CASSKWTSGANYEQYF. CDR3 DNA: TGTGCCAGTAGTAAGTGGACTAGCGGAGCCAACTACGAGCAGTACTTC.

CDR3 amino acids: CASSDRAAFSPYNEQFF. DNA for the CDR3: TGTGCCAGTAGTGACCGGGCCGCCTTCTCCCCATACAATGAGCAGTTCTTC. The J gene is TRBJ2-1, the V gene TRBV19; D uncertain. Between the trimmed V and J ends, which lost 5 bases and 4 bases, there was a span of 21 bases. The germline CDR1 and CDR2 sequences are LNHDA and SQIVND (reference sequence). This CDR3 comprises 17 residues.

The chain combines TRBV6-2 or TRBV6-3 with TRBJ2-7; tentatively, D is TRBD2 (5 bases). The length of the CDR3 is 12 residues. Germline-derived CDR1 and CDR2 are MNHEY and SVGEGT. V dropped 5 bases and J dropped 6 bases, with 11 bases sitting between them. CDR3 coding DNA: TGTGCCAGCAGTCCCCGGGATTTCGAGCAGTACTTC. It is translated as CASSPRDFEQYF.

V usage is TRBV7-2 and J usage is TRBJ2-5, with D hard to call. The germline V gene encodes CDR1 SGHTA and CDR2 FQGNSA. This CDR3 spans 12 amino acids. With 2 bases removed from V and 1 base from J, the gap between germline ends came to 2 bases. This CDR3 is CASSLFQETQYF. DNA for the CDR3: TGTGCCAGCAGCTTATTCCAAGAGACCCAGTACTTC.

Here the CDR3 DNA reads TGCGCCAGCAGCCAAGGGGGGTTTGTGCTCTATGGCTACACCTTC. Translated: CASSQGGFVLYGYTF. The chain recombines TRBV4-1 with TRBJ1-2; TRBD1 is a possible D gene (5 bases). V lost 1 base, J lost 4 bases, and 13 bases lay in between. The germline gives CDR1 MGHRA, CDR2 YSYEKL. The CDR3 totals 15 residues.